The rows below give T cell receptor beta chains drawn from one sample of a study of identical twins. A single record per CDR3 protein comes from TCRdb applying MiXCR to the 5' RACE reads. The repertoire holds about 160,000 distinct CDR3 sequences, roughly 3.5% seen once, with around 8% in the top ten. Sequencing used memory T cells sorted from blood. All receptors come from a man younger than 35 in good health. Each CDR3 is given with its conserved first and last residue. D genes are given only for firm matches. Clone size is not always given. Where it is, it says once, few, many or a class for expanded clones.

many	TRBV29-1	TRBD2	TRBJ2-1	CSVLTSGSYNEQFF	TGCAGCGTTCTGACTAGCGGTTCCTACAATGAGCAGTTCTTC
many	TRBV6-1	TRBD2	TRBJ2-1	CASWASGYNEQFF	TGTGCCAGCTGGGCTAGCGGCTACAATGAGCAGTTCTTC
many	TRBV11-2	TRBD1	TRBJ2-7	CASSSLRDRSYEQYF	TGTGCCAGCAGCTCCCTCCGGGACAGAAGTTACGAGCAGTACTTC
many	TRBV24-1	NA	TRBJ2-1	CATSDWAGLEQFF	TGTGCCACCAGTGATTGGGCCGGACTAGAGCAGTTCTTC
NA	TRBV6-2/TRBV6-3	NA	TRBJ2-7	CASSSRASYEQYF	TGTGCCAGCAGTTCCCGGGCCAGCTACGAGCAGTACTTC
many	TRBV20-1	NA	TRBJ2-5	CSAQSGQETQYF	TGCAGTGCCCAAAGCGGCCAAGAGACCCAGTACTTC
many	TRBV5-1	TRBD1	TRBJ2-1	CASSPGTGLESSSF	TGCGCCAGCAGCCCCGGGACAGGGTTGGAATCTTCTAGCTTC
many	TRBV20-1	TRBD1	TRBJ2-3	CSADGTGSTDTQYF	TGCAGTGCTGACGGGACAGGGAGCACAGATACGCAGTATTTT
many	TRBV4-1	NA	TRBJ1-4	CASNHPATNEKLFF	TGCGCCAGCAACCACCCAGCAACTAATGAAAAACTGTTTTTT
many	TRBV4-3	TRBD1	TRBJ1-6	CASSQEAPRTGLNSPLHF	TGCGCCAGCAGCCAAGAGGCCCCCCGGACAGGCTTAAATTCACCCCTCCACTTT
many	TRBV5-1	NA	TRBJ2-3	CASSLWGLTDTQYF	TGCGCCAGCAGCTTGTGGGGGCTAACAGATACGCAGTATTTT
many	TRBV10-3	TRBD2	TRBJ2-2	CAISGAGGPNTGELFF	TGTGCCATCTCTGGGGCGGGAGGGCCGAACACCGGGGAGCTGTTTTTT
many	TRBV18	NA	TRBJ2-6	CASSQDRNSGANVLTF	TGTGCCAGCTCGCAAGACAGGAACTCTGGGGCCAACGTCCTGACTTTC
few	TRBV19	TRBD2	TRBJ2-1	CASSVSSGSSYNEQFF	TGTGCCAGTAGTGTATCAAGCGGGAGCTCCTACAATGAGCAGTTCTTC
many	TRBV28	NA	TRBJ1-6	CATAPHLQNSPLHF	TGTGCCACTGCCCCACACCTTCAGAATTCACCCCTCCACTTT
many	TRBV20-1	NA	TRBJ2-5	CSAKYGQKETQYF	TGCAGTGCCAAATATGGACAGAAAGAGACCCAGTACTTC
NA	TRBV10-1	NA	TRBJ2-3	CASSPRNKGDTQYF	TGCGCCAGCAGTCCTAGGAATAAGGGAGATACGCAGTATTTT
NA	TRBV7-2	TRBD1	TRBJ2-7	CASSLDQGDWYEQYF	TGTGCCAGCAGCTTAGATCAGGGGGATTGGTACGAGCAGTACTTC
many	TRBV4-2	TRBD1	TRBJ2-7	CASSQGQGPSYEQYF	TGTGCCAGCAGCCAGGGACAGGGGCCCTCCTACGAGCAGTACTTC
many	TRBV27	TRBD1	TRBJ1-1	CASHDGQGAYTEAFF	TGTGCCAGTCACGACGGGCAGGGGGCGTACACTGAAGCTTTCTTT
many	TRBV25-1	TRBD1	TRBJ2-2	CASSEDHRGPSGELFF	TGTGCCAGCAGTGAAGATCACAGGGGCCCGTCCGGGGAGCTGTTTTTT
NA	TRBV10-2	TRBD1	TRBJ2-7	CASTFGTGGTYEQYF	TGCGCCAGCACGTTCGGGACAGGGGGGACCTACGAGCAGTACTTC
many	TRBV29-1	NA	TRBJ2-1	CSVVLGPRTASPFF	TGCAGCGTTGTCCTGGGACCCCGCACTGCATCTCCGTTCTTC
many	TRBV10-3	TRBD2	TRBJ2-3	CAISEGTSGTDTQYF	TGTGCCATCAGTGAGGGGACTAGCGGGACAGATACGCAGTATTTT
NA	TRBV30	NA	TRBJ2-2	CAWSILGGELFF	TGTGCCTGGAGTATTCTAGGCGGGGAGCTGTTTTTT
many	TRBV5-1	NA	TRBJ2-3	CASSQSGTDTQYF	TGCGCCAGCAGCCAATCAGGCACAGATACGCAGTATTTT
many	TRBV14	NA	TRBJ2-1	CASSPRGLNRIF	TGTGCCAGCAGCCCTCGGGGGTTGAATAGGATCTTC
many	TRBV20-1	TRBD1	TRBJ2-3	CSAWDSFTDTQYF	TGCAGTGCGTGGGACAGTTTCACAGATACGCAGTATTTT
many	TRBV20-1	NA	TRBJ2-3	CSASPGGTFTDTQYF	TGCAGTGCTAGTCCTGGGGGCACCTTCACAGATACGCAGTATTTT
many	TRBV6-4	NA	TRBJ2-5	CASSASGDQETQYF	TGTGCCAGCAGTGCGTCAGGGGACCAAGAGACCCAGTACTTC
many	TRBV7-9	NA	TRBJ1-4	CASSRNDGGRSNEKLFF	TGTGCCAGCAGCCGGAATGACGGGGGCAGGTCTAATGAAAAACTGTTTTTT
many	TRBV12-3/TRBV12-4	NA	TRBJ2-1	CASSLDSIGKEQFF	TGTGCCAGCAGTTTAGACTCCATAGGGAAGGAGCAGTTCTTC
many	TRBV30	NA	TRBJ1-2	CAWNPGMYGYTF	TGTGCCTGGAATCCGGGCATGTATGGCTACACCTTC